The entry below gives a single T cell receptor (beta chain) sequence along with its context. Roughly 0.45 to 1 ug RNA was reverse transcribed with random hexamers. The immunoSEQ assay covered 54 Vbeta and 13 Jbeta segments for CDR3. TCRdb called the immunoSEQ multiplex PCR reads again in MiXCR, with one record for every CDR3 protein. The table lists 150,000 to 250,000 distinct CDR3 sequences, around 96% of them singletons. These data belong to a study of CD8 T cells in Susac syndrome. The multiple sclerosis controls were treatment-naive patients, and their relapsing-remitting disease was stable or active. CDR1 is LGHDT, CDR2 YNNKEL, per germline (reference sequence). The CDR3 sequence is 16 residues long. Between the trimmed V and J ends, which lost 0 bases and 2 bases, there was a span of 8 bases.

The source of this sequence is a human donor with multiple sclerosis. The sequenced sample consisted of CD4+ T cells from PBMCs. The chain employs TRBV3-1 and TRBJ2-6; D remains unclear. In DNA, the CDR3 is TGTGCCAGCAGCCAAGACCTGAGGACTGGGGCCAACGTCCTGACTTTC. Residues: CASSQDLRTGANVLTF. Based on the CDR3 plus reference TRBV3-1 and TRBJ2-6, the full variable domain is DTAVSQTPKYLVTQMGNDKSIKCEQNLGHDTMYWYKQDSKKFLKIMFSYNNKELIINETVPNRFSPKSPDKAHLNLHINSLELGDSAVYFCASSQDLRTGANVLTFGAGSRLTVL.